The 7 T cell receptor beta chains below come from one sample, sequenced in a study of cytomegalovirus exposure and HLA in healthy donors. PCR involved 60 Vbeta and 13 Jbeta primers. TCRdb's copy holds only in-frame clones and misses some; the assay was immunoSEQ multiplex PCR. The table shows around 150,000 clones, with nearly 80% occurring only once. The specimen sequenced was PBMCs. The receptors were sampled from a middle-aged woman in good health and CMV-seronegative.

CDR3 bases: TGTGCCAGCAGTGAGTTTAGGGGAACTGAAGCTTTCTTT. This codes for CASSEFRGTEAFF. The chain uses TRBV28 and TRBJ1-1, with a weak D call TRBD1 (5 bases). The CDR3 has 13 amino acids. Germline V gene data show CDR1 as MDHEN and CDR2 as SYDVKM. V lost 5 bases and J lost 5, with 12 bases in between.

The chain uses TRBV6-6 and TRBJ1-2, with unresolved D. Germline CDR1 reads MNHNY; CDR2 reads SVGAGI (reference sequence). The CDR3 totals 13 residues. Trimming pared 4 bases from V and 7 bases from J, leaving 13 bases between. The CDR3 nucleotides read TGTGCCAGCAGTTCCGAGCGGGGAGGTGGCTACACCTTC. It codes for CASSSERGGGYTF.

The DNA of the CDR3 is TGTGCCAGCAGCTTAAAACTAAGACAGGATGAGCAGTTCTTC. It specifies CASSLKLRQDEQFF. V gene TRBV7-9 combines with J gene TRBJ2-1, with D possibly matching TRBD1 (6 bases). The CDR3 spans 14 residues. Trimming shortened V by 2 bases and J by 8 bases, and 13 bases separated the two germline ends. Germline V gene sequence: CDR1 SEHNR, CDR2 FQNEAQ (reference sequence).

This clone was seen a few times. The V call is TRBV10-1, the J call TRBJ2-1; D not resolved. Trimming took off 6 bases at V and 11 bases at J, with 23 bases between the two ends. Germline V CDR1 and CDR2: WNHNN, SYGVQD (reference sequence). The CDR3 spans 15 residues. CDR3 sequence reads: CASSPDTTSDPQQFF. DNA of the CDR3: TGCGCCAGCAGCCCCGACACGACGTCCGACCCCCAGCAGTTCTTC.

This chain joins TRBV5-1 and TRBJ2-3, with 8 bases identical to TRBD2. The CDR3 length is 15 residues. Losses at the gene ends were 2 bases for V and 0 bases for J; bases not matched to a gene: 2. CDR1 and CDR2 (germline): SGHRS, YFSETQ. The CDR3 nucleotides are TGCGCCAGCAGCTTTAGCGGGGCTAGCACAGATACGCAGTATTTT. Its translation: CASSFSGASTDTQYF.

The chain couples TRBV9 to TRBJ2-1; D may be TRBD2 (5 bases). CDR3 size: 14 residues. Germline V gene sequence: CDR1 SGDLS, CDR2 YYNGEE. V lost 0 bases and J lost 3, with 7 bases in between. The CDR3 sequence is CASSVGGHYNEQFF. CDR3 coding DNA: TGTGCCAGCAGCGTAGGAGGGCACTACAATGAGCAGTTCTTC.

The chain is built from TRBV5-1 and TRBJ2-5; tentatively, D is TRBD2 (8 bases). The CDR3 consists of 15 residues. V lost 2 bases, J lost 7 bases, and 18 bases lay in between. CDR1 is SGHRS, CDR2 YFSETQ, per germline. For the CDR3, the DNA is TGCGCCAGCAGCTTTGGTAGCGGGGACAGAGGGACCCAGTACTTC. Translation: CASSFGSGDRGTQYF.